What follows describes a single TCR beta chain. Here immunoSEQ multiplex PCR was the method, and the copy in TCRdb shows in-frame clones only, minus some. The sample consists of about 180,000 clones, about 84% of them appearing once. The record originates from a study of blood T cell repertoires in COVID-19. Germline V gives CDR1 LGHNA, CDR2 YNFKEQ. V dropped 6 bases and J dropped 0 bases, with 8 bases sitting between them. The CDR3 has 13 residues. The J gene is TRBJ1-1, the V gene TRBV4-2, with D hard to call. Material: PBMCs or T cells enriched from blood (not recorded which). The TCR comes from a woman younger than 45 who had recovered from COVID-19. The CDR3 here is CASRAAMNTEAFF. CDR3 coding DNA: TGTGCCAGCAGGGCCGCCATGAACACTGAAGCTTTCTTT.